These T cell receptor beta chains were read from a single sample in a study of vaccination and CD4 T cells after COVID-19. These receptors are not linked to any known antigen. A single record per CDR3 protein comes from TCRdb applying MiXCR to the PCR reads. Among about 20,000 distinct CDR3 sequences listed, under 65% were seen once. Source: CD4+ T cells from blood, cultured in vitro, taken after SARS-CoV-2 vaccination. These receptors originate from a human donor who had recovered from COVID-19. CDR3s include the opening cysteine and the closing phenylalanine or tryptophan. D genes are given only for firm matches. Size is omitted from some rows. Given values are once, few, many or a class for expanded clones.

v_call	clone_size	j_call	d_call	cdr3_aa	cdr3_nt
TRBV7-8	.	TRBJ1-5	.	CASSPHDSYSNQPQHF	TGTGCCAGCAGCCCACATGATAGTTATAGCAATCAGCCCCAGCATTTT
TRBV20-1	few	TRBJ1-5	.	CSARGGSGNQPQHF	TGCAGTGCTAGAGGGGGATCGGGCAATCAGCCCCAGCATTTT
TRBV15	few	TRBJ2-5	.	CATSRDSETQYF	TGTGCCACCAGCAGAGATTCAGAGACCCAGTACTTC
TRBV11-1	.	TRBJ1-2	.	CASSLAAGAYGYTF	TGTGCCAGCAGCTTAGCGGCGGGAGCCTATGGCTACACCTTC
TRBV5-8	.	TRBJ2-7	.	CASSIGGRNEQYF	TGTGCCAGCAGCATCGGGGGGCGGAACGAGCAGTACTTC
TRBV10-3	.	TRBJ2-7	TRBD1	CAISESIAGGYEQYF	TGTGCCATCAGTGAGTCGATTGCAGGGGGCTACGAGCAGTACTTC
TRBV5-6	.	TRBJ1-1	.	CASSPKRTFLNTEAFF	TGTGCCAGCAGCCCAAAAAGGACATTCCTGAACACTGAAGCTTTCTTT
TRBV20-1	.	TRBJ1-6	TRBD1	CSARVTGGGENSPLHF	TGCAGTGCTAGAGTTACAGGGGGCGGCGAGAATTCACCCCTCCACTTT
TRBV20-1	.	TRBJ2-5	.	CSATREGETQYF	TGCAGTGCTACGAGGGAAGGAGAGACCCAGTACTTC
TRBV19	.	TRBJ1-1	.	CASSDTGRANTEAFF	TGTGCCAGTAGTGACACGGGGAGGGCCAACACTGAAGCTTTCTTT
TRBV7-9	.	TRBJ1-1	TRBD1	CASSLEGQGPEAFF	TGTGCCAGCAGTTTAGAGGGACAGGGTCCTGAAGCTTTCTTT
TRBV28	.	TRBJ2-1	.	CATRTDPSSYNEQFF	TGTGCCACACGGACGGATCCTAGCTCCTACAATGAGCAGTTCTTC
TRBV20-1	few	TRBJ2-5	.	CSAKGFQETQYF	TGCAGTGCTAAGGGTTTTCAAGAGACCCAGTACTTC
TRBV7-2	.	TRBJ2-3	.	CASSLATGVRDTQYF	TGTGCCAGCAGCTTAGCCACAGGAGTTAGGGATACGCAGTATTTT
TRBV6-1	.	TRBJ2-7	.	CASSQPPTYEQYF	TGTGCCAGCAGTCAACCTCCGACCTACGAGCAGTACTTC
TRBV2	.	TRBJ1-5	TRBD1	CASSDRAQPQHF	TGTGCCAGCAGCGACAGGGCTCAGCCCCAGCATTTT
TRBV11-1	few	TRBJ2-7	TRBD2	CASSYGGSSYEQYF	TGTGCCAGCAGTTACGGCGGGAGCTCCTACGAGCAGTACTTC
TRBV7-3	.	TRBJ1-6	TRBD1	CASSLVGQGNSPLHF	TGTGCCAGCAGCCTCGTCGGACAGGGGAATTCACCCCTCCACTTT
TRBV27	.	TRBJ1-5	.	CASSAKGPYSNQPQHF	TGTGCCAGCAGTGCTAAAGGGCCTTATAGCAATCAGCCCCAGCATTTT
TRBV20-1	.	TRBJ2-7	.	CSVTLGVKGIDEQYF	TGCAGTGTCACTTTGGGGGTAAAGGGGATCGACGAGCAGTACTTC
TRBV5-5	few	TRBJ1-2	.	CASSGANQGGGYTF	TGTGCCAGCAGCGGTGCGAATCAGGGAGGAGGCTACACCTTC
TRBV6-1	.	TRBJ1-5	.	CASSEAAPGTRAQPQHF	TGTGCCAGCAGTGAAGCAGCCCCAGGGACTCGGGCCCAGCCCCAGCATTTT
TRBV5-1	.	TRBJ1-1	TRBD1	CASSQQGPSTEAFF	TGCGCCAGCAGCCAACAGGGGCCCTCCACTGAAGCTTTCTTT
TRBV28	.	TRBJ1-4	.	CASSSPTGKLFF	TGTGCCAGCAGTTCCCCCACGGGAAAACTGTTTTTT
TRBV7-2	.	TRBJ2-5	.	CASSFNINQETQYF	TGTGCCAGCAGCTTTAATATTAACCAAGAGACCCAGTACTTC
TRBV2	few	TRBJ1-5	.	CASRGGRGRNNQPQHF	TGTGCCAGCAGGGGGGGTAGGGGCAGAAACAATCAGCCCCAGCATTTT
TRBV19	few	TRBJ1-5	.	CASNTGRTPDRPQHF	TGTGCCAGTAACACGGGACGGACCCCTGATCGGCCCCAGCATTTT